This paragraph reports one T cell receptor beta chain. The antigen is unknown. This entry comes from a study of somatic mutations in cytotoxic T cells in rheumatoid arthritis. Whole-study results and caveats: There was no significant difference in CD8+ T-cell clonality between rheumatoid arthritis patients and age-matched healthy controls.

Libraries were prepared by immunoSEQ multiplex PCR; TCRdb keeps only in-frame clonotypes and omits some of them. This sample has about 9,600 clones, with 85% found just once. The study pulled out CD4+ and CD8+ cells with positive magnetic bead selection and then checked their purity by flow cytometry. This clonotype was obtained from an adult with rheumatoid arthritis. Sequencing input: CD8+ T cells sorted from blood.

The DNA of the CDR3 is TGCGCCAGCAGCCACCCACGGCGGGGCCACTCCAACACAGATACGCAGTATTTT. It codes for CASSHPRRGHSNTDTQYF. This chain joins TRBV4-1 and TRBJ2-3; a possible D gene is TRBD2 (6 bases). There are 18 residues in the CDR3. Germline assignment: CDR1 MGHRA and CDR2 YSYEKL. Trimming took 3 bases from V and 2 from J, leaving 21 bases between them.